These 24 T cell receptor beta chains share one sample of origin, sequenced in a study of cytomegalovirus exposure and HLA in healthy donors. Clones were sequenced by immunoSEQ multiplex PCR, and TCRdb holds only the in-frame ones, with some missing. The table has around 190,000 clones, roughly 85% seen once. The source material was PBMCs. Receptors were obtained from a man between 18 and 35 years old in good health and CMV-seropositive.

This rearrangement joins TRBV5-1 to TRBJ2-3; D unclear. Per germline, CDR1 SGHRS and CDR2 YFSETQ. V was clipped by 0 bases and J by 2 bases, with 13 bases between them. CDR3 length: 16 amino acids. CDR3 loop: CASSLGIRSSTDTQYF. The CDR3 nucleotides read TGCGCCAGCAGCTTGGGCATCCGGAGTTCCACAGATACGCAGTATTTT.

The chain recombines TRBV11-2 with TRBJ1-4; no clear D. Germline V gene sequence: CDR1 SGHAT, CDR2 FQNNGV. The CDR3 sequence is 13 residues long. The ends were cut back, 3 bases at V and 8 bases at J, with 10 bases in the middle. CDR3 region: CASSFEVTEKLFF. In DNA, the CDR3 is TGTGCCAGCAGCTTTGAGGTTACCGAAAAACTGTTTTTT.

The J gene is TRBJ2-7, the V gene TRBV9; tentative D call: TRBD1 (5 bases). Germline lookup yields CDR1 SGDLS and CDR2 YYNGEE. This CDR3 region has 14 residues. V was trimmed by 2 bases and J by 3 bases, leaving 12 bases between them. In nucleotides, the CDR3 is TGTGCCAGCAGCGTGGACACATCCGTCTACGAGCAGTACTTC. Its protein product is CASSVDTSVYEQYF.

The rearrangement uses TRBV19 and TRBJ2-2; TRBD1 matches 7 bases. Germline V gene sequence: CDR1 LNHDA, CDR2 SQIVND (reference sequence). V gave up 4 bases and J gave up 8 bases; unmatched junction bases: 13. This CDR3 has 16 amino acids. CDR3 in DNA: TGTGCCAGTAGTAGAAGGGGGCGAGGGGCACCGGGGGAGCTGTTTTTT. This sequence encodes CASSRRGRGAPGELFF. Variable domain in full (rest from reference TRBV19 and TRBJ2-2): DGGITQSPKYLFRKEGQNVTLSCEQNLNHDAMYWYRQDPGQGLRLIYYSQIVNDFQKGDIAEGYSVSREKKESFPLTVTSAQKNPTAFYLCASSRRGRGAPGELFFGEGSRLTVL.

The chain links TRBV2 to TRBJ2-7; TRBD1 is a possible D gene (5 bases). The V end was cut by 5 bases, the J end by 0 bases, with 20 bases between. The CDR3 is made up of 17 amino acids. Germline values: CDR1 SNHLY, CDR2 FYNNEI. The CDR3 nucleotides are TGTGCCAGCAGTCAGCCCCGACAGAGACCATACTCCTACGAGCAGTACTTC. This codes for CASSQPRQRPYSYEQYF.

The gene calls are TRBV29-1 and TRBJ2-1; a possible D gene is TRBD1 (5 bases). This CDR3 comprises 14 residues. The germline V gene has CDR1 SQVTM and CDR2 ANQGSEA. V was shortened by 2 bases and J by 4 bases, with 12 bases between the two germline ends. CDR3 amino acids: CSVESGREYNEQFF. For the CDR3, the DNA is TGCAGCGTTGAATCTGGCAGGGAATACAATGAGCAGTTCTTC.

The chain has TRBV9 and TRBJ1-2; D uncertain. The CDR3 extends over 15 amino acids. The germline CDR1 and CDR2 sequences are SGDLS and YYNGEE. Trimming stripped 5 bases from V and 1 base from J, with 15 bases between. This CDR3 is CASRATLNYNYGYTF. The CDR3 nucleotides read TGTGCCAGCAGAGCTACCCTCAATTATAACTATGGCTACACCTTC.

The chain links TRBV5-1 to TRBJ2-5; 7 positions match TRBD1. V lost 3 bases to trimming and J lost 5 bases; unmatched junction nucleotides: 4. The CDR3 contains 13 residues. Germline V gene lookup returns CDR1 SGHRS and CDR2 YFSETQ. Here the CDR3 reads CASSWTGAETQYF. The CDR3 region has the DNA TGCGCCAGCAGCTGGACAGGCGCCGAGACCCAGTACTTC.

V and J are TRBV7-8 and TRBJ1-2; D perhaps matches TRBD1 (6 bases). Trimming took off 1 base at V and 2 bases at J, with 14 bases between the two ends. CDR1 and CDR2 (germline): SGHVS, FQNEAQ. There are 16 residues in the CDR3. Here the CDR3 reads CASSLDLGGSNYGYTF. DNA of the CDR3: TGTGCCAGCAGCTTAGATCTAGGGGGATCAAACTATGGCTACACCTTC.

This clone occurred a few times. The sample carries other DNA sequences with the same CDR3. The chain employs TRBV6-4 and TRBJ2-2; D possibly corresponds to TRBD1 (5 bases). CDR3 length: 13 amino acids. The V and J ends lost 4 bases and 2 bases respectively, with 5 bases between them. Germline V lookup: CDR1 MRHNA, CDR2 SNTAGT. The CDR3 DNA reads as TGTGCCAGCAGTGGGACAAACACCGGGGAGCTGTTTTTT. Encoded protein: CASSGTNTGELFF.

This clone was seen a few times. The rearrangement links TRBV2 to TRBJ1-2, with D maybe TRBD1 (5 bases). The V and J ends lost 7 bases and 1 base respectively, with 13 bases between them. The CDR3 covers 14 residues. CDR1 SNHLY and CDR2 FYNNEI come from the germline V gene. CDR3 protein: CASTETVVNYGYTF. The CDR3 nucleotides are TGTGCCAGCACTGAGACAGTTGTTAACTATGGCTACACCTTC.

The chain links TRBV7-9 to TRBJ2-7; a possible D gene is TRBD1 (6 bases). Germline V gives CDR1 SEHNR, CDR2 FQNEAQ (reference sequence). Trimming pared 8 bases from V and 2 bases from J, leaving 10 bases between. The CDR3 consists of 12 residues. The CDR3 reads CASGQNAYEQYF. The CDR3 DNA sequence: TGTGCCAGCGGACAGAACGCCTACGAGCAGTACTTC.

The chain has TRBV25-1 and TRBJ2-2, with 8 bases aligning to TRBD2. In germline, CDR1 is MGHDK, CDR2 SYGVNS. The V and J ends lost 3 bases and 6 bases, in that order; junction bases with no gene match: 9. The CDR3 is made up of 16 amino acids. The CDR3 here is CASSDTSGRKAGELFF. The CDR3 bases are TGTGCCAGCAGTGACACGAGCGGGAGAAAGGCCGGGGAGCTGTTTTTT.

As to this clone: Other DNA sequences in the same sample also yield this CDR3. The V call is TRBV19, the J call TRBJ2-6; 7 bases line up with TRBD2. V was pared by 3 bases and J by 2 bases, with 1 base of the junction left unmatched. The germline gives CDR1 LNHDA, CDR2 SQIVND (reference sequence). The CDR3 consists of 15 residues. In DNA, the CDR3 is TGTGCCAGTAGTATCGCGGGGGCTGGGGCCAACGTCCTGACTTTC. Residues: CASSIAGAGANVLTF.

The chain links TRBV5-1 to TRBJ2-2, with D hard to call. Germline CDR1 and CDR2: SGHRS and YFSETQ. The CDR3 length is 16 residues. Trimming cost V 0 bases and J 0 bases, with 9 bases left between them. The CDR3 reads CASSLAARSNTGELFF. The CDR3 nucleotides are TGCGCCAGCAGCTTGGCCGCGAGATCGAACACCGGGGAGCTGTTTTTT.

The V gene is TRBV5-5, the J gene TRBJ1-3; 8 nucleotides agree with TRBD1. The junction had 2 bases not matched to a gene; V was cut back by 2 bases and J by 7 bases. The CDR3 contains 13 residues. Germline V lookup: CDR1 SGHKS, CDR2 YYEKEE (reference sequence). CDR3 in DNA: TGTGCCAGCAGCTTTCAGGGGGCTAACACCATATATTTT. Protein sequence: CASSFQGANTIYF.

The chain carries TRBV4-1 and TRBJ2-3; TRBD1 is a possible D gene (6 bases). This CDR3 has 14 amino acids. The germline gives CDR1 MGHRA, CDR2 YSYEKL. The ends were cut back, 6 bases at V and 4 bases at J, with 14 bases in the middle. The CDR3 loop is CASSTGIYPDTQYF. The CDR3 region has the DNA TGCGCCAGCAGTACAGGGATCTACCCAGATACGCAGTATTTT.

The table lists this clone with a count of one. The CDR3 DNA reads as TGTGCCAGCTCACCTGACAGCCGTAGCACAGATACGCAGTATTTT. Residues: CASSPDSRSTDTQYF. The chain is built from TRBV18 and TRBJ2-3, with D possibly matching TRBD1 (5 bases). Germline V CDR1 and CDR2: KGHSH, LQKENI. V was clipped by 3 bases and J by 0 bases, with 10 bases between them. This CDR3 comprises 15 residues. The full variable domain, its missing parts supplied by reference TRBV18 and TRBJ2-3, is NAGVMQNPRHLVRRRGQEARLRCSPMKGHSHVYWYRQLPEEGLKFMVYLQKENIIDESGMPKERFSAEFPKEGPSILRIQQVVRGDSAAYFCASSPDSRSTDTQYFGPGTRLTVL.

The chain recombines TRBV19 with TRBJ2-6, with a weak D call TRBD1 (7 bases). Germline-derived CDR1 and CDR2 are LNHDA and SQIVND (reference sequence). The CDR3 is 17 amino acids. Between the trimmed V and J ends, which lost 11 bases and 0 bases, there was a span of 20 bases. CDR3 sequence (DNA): TGTGCCCCTCAGGGGGGCCAGGTGACCTCTGGGGCCAACGTCCTGACTTTC. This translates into CAPQGGQVTSGANVLTF.

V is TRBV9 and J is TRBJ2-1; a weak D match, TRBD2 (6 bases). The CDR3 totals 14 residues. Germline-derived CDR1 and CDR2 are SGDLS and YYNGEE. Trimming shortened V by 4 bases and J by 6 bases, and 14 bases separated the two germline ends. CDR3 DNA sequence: TGTGCCAGCAGCTCTCGCGGACTAACCAATGAGCAGTTCTTC. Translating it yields CASSSRGLTNEQFF.

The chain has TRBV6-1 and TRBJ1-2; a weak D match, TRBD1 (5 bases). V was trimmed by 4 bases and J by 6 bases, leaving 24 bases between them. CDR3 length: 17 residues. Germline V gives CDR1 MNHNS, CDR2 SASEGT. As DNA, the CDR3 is TGTGCCAGCAGTGCGGCGGGGGAAGGGCCAGGTTCCAATGGCTACACCTTC. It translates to CASSAAGEGPGSNGYTF.

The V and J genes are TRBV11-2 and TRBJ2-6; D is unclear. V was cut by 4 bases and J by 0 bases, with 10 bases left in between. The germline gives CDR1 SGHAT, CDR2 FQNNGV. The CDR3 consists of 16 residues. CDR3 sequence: CASSYFAGSGANVLTF. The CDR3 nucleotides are TGTGCCAGCAGCTACTTCGCAGGCTCTGGGGCCAACGTCCTGACTTTC.

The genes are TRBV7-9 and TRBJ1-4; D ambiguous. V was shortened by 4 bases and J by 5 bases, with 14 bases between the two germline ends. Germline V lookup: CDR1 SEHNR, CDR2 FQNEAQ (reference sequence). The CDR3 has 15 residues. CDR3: CASSSLLAGNEKLFF. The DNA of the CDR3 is TGTGCCAGCAGCTCCTTGCTAGCCGGGAATGAAAAACTGTTTTTT.

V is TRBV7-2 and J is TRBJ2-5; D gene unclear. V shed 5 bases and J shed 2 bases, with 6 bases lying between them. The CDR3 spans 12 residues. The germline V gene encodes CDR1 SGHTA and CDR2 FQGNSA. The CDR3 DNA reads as TGTGCCAGCAGCCTCGGGCAAGAGACCCAGTACTTC. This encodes CASSLGQETQYF.